A single sample is the source of the 2 T cell receptor beta chains below, sequenced in a study of identical twins. TCRdb redid the calling of the 5' RACE reads with MiXCR, one entry per CDR3 protein. The data contain around 530,000 distinct CDR3 sequences, around 15% of them singletons. The same sample was also used in a study of yellow fever vaccine responses in identical twins.

Material: CD4+ T cells sorted from blood. These receptors were collected from a woman aged 18-29 years in good health.

The rearrangement uses TRBV2 and TRBJ1-2; no firm D call. The CDR3 runs 13 residues. Deletions cut 3 bases from V and 3 bases from J, with 8 bases between. Germline lookup yields CDR1 SNHLY and CDR2 FYNNEI. The CDR3 loop is CASSDPLHYGYTF. The CDR3 DNA reads TGTGCCAGCAGTGACCCCCTGCACTATGGCTACACCTTC.

The rearrangement uses TRBV24-1 and TRBJ2-7; the D is unclear. V was trimmed by 7 bases and J by 0 bases, leaving 12 bases between them. CDR1 is KGHDR and CDR2 is SFDVKD in the germline V gene. This CDR3 comprises 14 residues. CDR3 loop: CATRHRRSSYEQYV. The DNA of the CDR3 is TGTGCCACCAGGCACCGGCGAAGCTCCTACGAGCAGTACGTC.